The 10 T cell receptor beta chains below come from one sample, sequenced in a study of metastatic and nonmetastatic thyroid tumors. Thyroid surgery was performed in patients who had received no treatment beforehand. MiXCR was used by TCRdb to re-call the PCR reads. This table has around 59,000 clones, around 15% appearing once. The sequenced material came from blood. The origin of the receptors is a male donor with papillary thyroid cancer or a benign thyroid nodule (not recorded which). Some clones in this sample may be carry-over from other donors' samples.

This clone was picked up many times. V is TRBV2 and J is TRBJ2-3, with TRBD2 as a possible D gene (6 bases). Germline V CDR1 and CDR2: SNHLY, FYNNEI. The CDR3 sequence is 17 residues long. V was shortened by 1 base and J by 1 base, with 15 bases between the two germline ends. The CDR3 spells CASSEGAGNAGTDTQYF. DNA for the CDR3: TGTGCCAGCAGTGAAGGAGCGGGCAATGCAGGCACAGATACGCAGTATTTT.

This clone has ten or more counts. The chain is built from TRBV6-2 or TRBV6-3 and TRBJ2-3; no definite D call. The CDR3 is made up of 14 amino acids. The germline V gene encodes CDR1 MNHEY and CDR2 SVGEGT. Trimming left V 0 bases short and J 5 bases short, with 9 bases between. CDR3 amino acids: CASSYSGLGDTQYF. The CDR3, as DNA: TGTGCCAGCAGTTACTCAGGGTTGGGAGATACGCAGTATTTT.

This clone was seen many times. The chain links TRBV20-1 to TRBJ2-1, with D perhaps TRBD2 (6 bases). Germline loops: CDR1 DFQATT, CDR2 SNEGSKA (reference sequence). V gave up 3 bases and J gave up 0 bases, with 12 bases separating them. The CDR3 length is 15 residues. In DNA form, the CDR3 reads TGCAGTGCTAGCCCGGGGGATCTCTCCTACAATGAGCAGTTCTTC. It is translated as CSASPGDLSYNEQFF.

This clone showed up many times. This chain links TRBV20-1 with TRBJ1-2; D call uncertain. CDR1 is DFQATT, CDR2 SNEGSKA, per germline (reference sequence). V was pared by 6 bases and J by 0 bases, with 11 bases between. The CDR3 is 13 residues long. The CDR3 here is CSAEKSTNYGYTF. CDR3 DNA sequence: TGCAGTGCCGAAAAAAGTACTAACTATGGCTACACCTTC.

Comment on this clone: One junction end does not reproduce the germline sequence, and a read error may be involved. V usage is TRBV6-4 and J usage is TRBJ2-2; 7 nucleotides align to TRBD1. This CDR3 has 14 amino acids. Germline V gene lookup returns CDR1 MRHNA and CDR2 SNTAGT. The chain's CDR3 is CASSNRGGTGEMSF. The CDR3 coding sequence is TGTGCCAGCAGTAACAGGGGTGGCACCGGGGAGATGTCTTTT.

The chain is built from TRBV28 and TRBJ1-2; D possibly corresponds to TRBD1 (5 bases). The CDR3 is 13 residues long. V shed 6 bases and J shed 7 bases, with 15 bases lying between them. Germline assignment: CDR1 MDHEN and CDR2 SYDVKM. CDR3 in DNA: TGTGCCAGCAGGGAGGACATGCTCTGTGGCTACACCTTC. Translation: CASREDMLCGYTF.

This clone was counted ten times or more. The V call is TRBV6-2 or TRBV6-3, the J call TRBJ2-1; D uncertain. The V gene lost 4 bases and the J gene lost 0 bases, with 10 bases spanning the gap. The CDR3 has 15 amino acids. Germline CDR1 MNHEY, CDR2 SVGEGT. The CDR3 spells CASSSGPHSYNEQFF. The CDR3 coding sequence is TGTGCCAGCAGTTCTGGACCCCACTCCTACAATGAGCAGTTCTTC.

This clone was counted ten times or more. This chain connects TRBV11-2 to TRBJ2-7; maybe TRBD1 (5 bases). Germline-derived CDR1 and CDR2 are SGHAT and FQNNGV. The V gene lost 5 bases and the J gene lost 2 bases, with 13 bases spanning the gap. This CDR3 is 14 amino acids long. The CDR3 loop is CASSPTESTYEQYF. The CDR3 nucleotides are TGTGCCAGCAGCCCGACAGAGTCGACCTACGAGCAGTACTTC.

The V call is TRBV5-1, the J call TRBJ2-2; weak D call: TRBD1 (6 bases). CDR3 length: 16 amino acids. Germline values: CDR1 SGHRS, CDR2 YFSETQ. V was shortened by 5 bases and J by 0 bases, with 14 bases between the two germline ends. CDR3 loop: CASRLGASANTGELFF. CDR3 sequence (DNA): TGCGCCAGCAGACTGGGGGCTAGTGCGAACACCGGGGAGCTGTTTTTT.

Comments on this clone: A single base separates this from a much larger clone, so it may be a read error. J is TRBJ2-5 and V is TRBV30; D possibly matches TRBD1 or TRBD2 (5 bases each). Germline CDR1 and CDR2: GTSNPN and SVGIG (reference sequence). Trimming pared 2 bases from V and 10 bases from J, leaving 17 bases between. The CDR3 has 13 residues. The CDR3 region has the DNA TGTGCCTGGAGTTCGGGACCCGAAAAGAACCAGTACTTC. It specifies CAWSSGPEKNQYF.